The rows below give T cell receptor beta chains drawn from one sample of a study of OX40 agonist ivuxolimab in advanced cancers. The assay was immunoSEQ multiplex PCR, and TCRdb's table has in-frame clones only and misses some. This repertoire shows about 100,000 clones, 85% to 95% found once; its top ten account for over 0.6%. The sample in question was CD4+ or CD8+ T cells sorted from blood, obtained in a trial of the OX40 agonist ivuxolimab. These receptors came from an adult with an advanced solid tumor such as melanoma, head and neck, liver or kidney cancer. CDR3s leave out the opening cysteine and the closing phenylalanine or tryptophan. Each record gives: J gene, V gene, CDR3 protein.

j_gene: TRBJ2-7; v_gene: TRBV10-3; CDR3aa: AVRLGQSHEQY
j_gene: TRBJ1-5; v_gene: TRBV6-1; CDR3aa: ASSGRGQGQPQH
j_gene: TRBJ2-5; v_gene: TRBV7-9; CDR3aa: ASRRTSGETQY
j_gene: TRBJ2-5; v_gene: TRBV10-3; CDR3aa: AISERGGQETQY
j_gene: TRBJ2-7; v_gene: TRBV27; CDR3aa: AVRRGYEQY
j_gene: TRBJ2-2; v_gene: TRBV12-5; CDR3aa: ASGLTRTGSTGELF
j_gene: TRBJ2-7; v_gene: TRBV20-1; CDR3aa: SATPLYEQY
j_gene: TRBJ1-4; v_gene: TRBV5-4; CDR3aa: ASSTAGVNEKLF
j_gene: TRBJ2-2; v_gene: TRBV10-3; CDR3aa: AISGQGENTGELF
j_gene: TRBJ1-1; v_gene: TRBV9; CDR3aa: ASSVGMGREAF
j_gene: TRBJ1-1; v_gene: TRBV10-3; CDR3aa: AISEGRTNTEAF
j_gene: TRBJ1-3; v_gene: TRBV30; CDR3aa: AWSIMTGASGNTIY
j_gene: TRBJ1-2; v_gene: TRBV2; CDR3aa: ASRPLIYGYT
j_gene: TRBJ1-6; v_gene: TRBV5-6; CDR3aa: ASSLAPDRPLH
j_gene: TRBJ2-7; v_gene: TRBV6-1; CDR3aa: ASRGTGSEQY
j_gene: TRBJ2-5; v_gene: TRBV12-5; CDR3aa: ASGLSGFQETQY
j_gene: TRBJ1-2; v_gene: TRBV5-5; CDR3aa: ASSLGPDYGYT
j_gene: TRBJ1-2; v_gene: TRBV18; CDR3aa: ASSPLTGTGDGYT
j_gene: TRBJ2-2; v_gene: TRBV19; CDR3aa: ATGRRESNTGELF
j_gene: TRBJ2-1; v_gene: TRBV18; CDR3aa: ASSPSLDYNEQF
j_gene: TRBJ1-2; v_gene: TRBV28; CDR3aa: ASSTSGTDNYGYT
j_gene: TRBJ2-1; v_gene: TRBV7-3; CDR3aa: ASSLTSTSGGTGVPYNEQF
j_gene: TRBJ2-5; v_gene: TRBV7-2; CDR3aa: ASSLAGGETQY
j_gene: TRBJ2-7; v_gene: TRBV2; CDR3aa: ASGLSFSAEQY
j_gene: -; v_gene: TRBV6-5; CDR3aa: ASGRSQSSYEQY
j_gene: TRBJ1-1; v_gene: TRBV7-3; CDR3aa: ASSEGQSRTVAF
j_gene: TRBJ2-3; v_gene: TRBV6-1; CDR3aa: ASRLAGAGGYEQY
j_gene: TRBJ1-2; v_gene: TRBV19; CDR3aa: ASRPRGGDGYT